This T cell receptor (beta chain) stems from a study of shared clonotypes between healthy human individuals. Assay: immunoSEQ multiplex PCR; the TCRdb copy retains only in-frame clones and omits some. Here the sample spans a few million clones, just over 90% being singletons. The germline gives CDR1 KGHSH, CDR2 LQKENI. The CDR3 consists of 16 residues. V dropped 2 bases and J dropped 2 bases, with 16 bases sitting between them. The chain joins TRBV18 to TRBJ2-7; possibly TRBD1 for D (5 bases). Source material: naive CD4+ T cells sorted from blood. Subset indicated: CD45RA+ positively selected. The receptor was isolated from a man between 18 and 29 years old in good health. DNA of the CDR3: TGTGCCAGCTCACCAACAATCGGCGGCAGGGCCTACGAGCAGTACTTC. Protein product: CASSPTIGGRAYEQYF.